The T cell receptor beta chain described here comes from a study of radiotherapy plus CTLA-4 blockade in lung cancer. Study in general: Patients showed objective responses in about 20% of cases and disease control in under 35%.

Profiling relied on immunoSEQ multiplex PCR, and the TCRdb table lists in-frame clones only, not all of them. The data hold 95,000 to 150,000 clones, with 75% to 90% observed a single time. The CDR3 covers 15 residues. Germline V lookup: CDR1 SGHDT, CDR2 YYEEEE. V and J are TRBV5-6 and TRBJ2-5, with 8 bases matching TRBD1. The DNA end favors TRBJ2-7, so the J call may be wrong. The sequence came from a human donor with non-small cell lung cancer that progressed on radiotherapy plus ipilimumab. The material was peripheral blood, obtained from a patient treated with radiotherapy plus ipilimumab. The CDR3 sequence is CASSIPGGGKYEQYF. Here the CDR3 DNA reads TGTGCCAGCAGCATCCCAGGGGGCGGGAAATACGAGCAGTACTTC.